The sequence of this T cell receptor beta chain was determined in a study of blood T cell repertoires in COVID-19. This CDR3 spans 16 amino acids. CDR1 KGHSH and CDR2 LQKENI come from the germline V gene. Trimming removed 3 bases at V and 7 bases at J, with 22 bases between. Using immunoSEQ multiplex PCR, the repertoire was profiled, and TCRdb retains in-frame clones only, with some absent. The sample has approximately 25,000 clones; about four fifths are singletons. The chain has TRBV18 and TRBJ2-7; D is perhaps TRBD1 (5 bases). The clonotype was recovered from a man over 45 with COVID-19, enrolled during active disease. The sample consisted of peripheral blood. CDR3 nucleotide sequence: TGTGCCAGCTCACCGTCTATCCTGGGGCATCTTGGTGAGCAGTACTTC. Translation gives CASSPSILGHLGEQYF.